This TCR beta chain was found in a study of human T cells and chemical hapten exposure. Across the whole study: Throughout a study of roughly 5.5 months, patients underwent weekly scalp administration of diphenylcyclopropenone doses. Patients were mainly female, each with alopecia areata, totalis or universalis.

Described time point: patch test 2, 6 weeks after DPC sensitization. Treatment here: therapeutic diphenylcyclopropenone sensitization with weekly scalp DPC. The authors extracted total RNA from unfractionated whole blood. Sample donors consisted of patients with alopecia, aged 18 to 70 years, who were suitable for DPC. In its sample, this clonotype was seen a few times. The antigen is undetermined. TCRdb redid the calling of the RACE reads with MiXCR, one entry per CDR3 protein. The sample lists roughly 42,000 distinct CDR3 sequences, approximately 10% occurring once. Notes on the study in general: Alopecia in all donors means immunity may differ from healthy individuals.

The TCR sequence derives from a woman aged 25-40 years with alopecia areata. Some clones in this sample may be carry-over from other donors' samples. The sample was whole blood, taken in connection with sensitization to the hapten diphenylcyclopropenone (DPC).

Here the CDR3 reads CASSLGGQGKTQYF. CDR3 nucleotides: TGTGCCAGCAGCTTAGGGGGACAGGGAAAGACCCAGTACTTC. V gene TRBV7-2 combines with J gene TRBJ2-5, with 9 bases that match TRBD1. CDR3 length equals 14 residues. Germline CDR1 and CDR2: SGHTA and FQGNSA. Germline trimming cut 1 base from V and 6 bases from J; bases unmatched to any gene: 3.